This T cell receptor beta chain emerged from a study of CD8+ T cells in alopecia areata. Sample treatment: oral pan-JAK inhibitor, 5-10 mg twice daily. The sequencing template was cDNA reverse transcribed from extracted RNA. Produced via immunoSEQ multiplex PCR; TCRdb's table is partial and in-frame only. The profile shows around 100,000 clones, under 90% of them singletons. This CDR3 has 13 amino acids. Germline CDR1 is MNHNY and CDR2 is SVGAGI (reference sequence). The V gene lost 6 bases and the J gene lost 4 bases, with 12 bases spanning the gap. The chain uses TRBV6-6 and TRBJ1-1; weak D call: TRBD1 (6 bases). The material was CD8+ T cells sorted from blood, obtained between weeks 30 and 35, from a patient treated with tofacitinib. The source is a human donor with alopecia areata. CDR3 in DNA: TGTGCCAGCAGAGAGGGGGTTGGCACTGAAGCTTTCTTT. Translating it yields CASREGVGTEAFF.